This TCR beta chain is from a study of shared clonotypes between healthy human individuals. Study-wide results and caveats: The authors sampled blood alone, and tissue repertoires likely differ.

The unsorted PBMC replicate PCRs were performed with 300 ng DNA, 32,000 or so T cell genomes. Sequencing of unsorted PBMC DNA was carried out using ten immunoSEQ deep assay plates. Data came from immunoSEQ multiplex PCR; TCRdb stores just in-frame clones and leaves some out. The repertoire holds approximately 480,000 clones, over 75% seen once, with under 15% in the top ten. Remarks on this clone: Its antigen is unknown.

The donors were all Caucasian adults (living in Nashville, Tennessee). The sample taken for sequencing was PBMCs. The origin of this receptor is a woman aged 40-49 years in good health. Some clones in this sample may be carry-over from other donors' samples.

CDR3 coding DNA: TGTGCCAGTATTAACAATGGGGACTACGAGCAGTACTTC. This translates into CASINNGDYEQYF. V is TRBV19 and J is TRBJ2-7; D unclear. This CDR3 is built from 13 residues. V lost 7 bases and J 3 bases, leaving 13 bases between the germline ends. CDR1 is LNHDA, CDR2 SQIVND, per germline (reference sequence).